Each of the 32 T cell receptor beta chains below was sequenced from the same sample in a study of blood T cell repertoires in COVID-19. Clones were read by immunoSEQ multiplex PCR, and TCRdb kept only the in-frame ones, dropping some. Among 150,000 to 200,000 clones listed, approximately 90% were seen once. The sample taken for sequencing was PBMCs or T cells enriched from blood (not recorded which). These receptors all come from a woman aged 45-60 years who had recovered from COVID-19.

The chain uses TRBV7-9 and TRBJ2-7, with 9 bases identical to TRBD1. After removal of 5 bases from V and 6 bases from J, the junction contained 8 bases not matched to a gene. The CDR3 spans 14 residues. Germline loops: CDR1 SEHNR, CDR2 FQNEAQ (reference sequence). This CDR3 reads CASSPRDRVFEQYF. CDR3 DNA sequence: TGTGCCAGCAGCCCCCGGGACAGGGTTTTCGAGCAGTACTTC.

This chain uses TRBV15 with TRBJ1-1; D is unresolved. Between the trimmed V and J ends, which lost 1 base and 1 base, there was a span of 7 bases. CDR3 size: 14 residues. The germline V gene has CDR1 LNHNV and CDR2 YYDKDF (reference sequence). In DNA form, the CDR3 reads TGTGCCACCAGCAGAGTGGCGGGGAACACTGAAGCTTTCTTT. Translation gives CATSRVAGNTEAFF.

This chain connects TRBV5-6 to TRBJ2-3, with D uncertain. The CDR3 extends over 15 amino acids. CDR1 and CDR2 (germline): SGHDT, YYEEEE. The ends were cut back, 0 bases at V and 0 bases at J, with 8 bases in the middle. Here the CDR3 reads CASSLGLGSTDTQYF. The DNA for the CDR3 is TGTGCCAGCAGCTTGGGACTCGGCAGCACAGATACGCAGTATTTT.

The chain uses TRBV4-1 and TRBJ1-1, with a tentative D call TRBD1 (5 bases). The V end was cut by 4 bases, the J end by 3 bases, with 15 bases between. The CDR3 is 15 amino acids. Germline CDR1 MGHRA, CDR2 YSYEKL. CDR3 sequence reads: CASSPLQGKDTEAFF. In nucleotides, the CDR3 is TGCGCCAGCAGCCCACTTCAGGGAAAAGACACTGAAGCTTTCTTT.

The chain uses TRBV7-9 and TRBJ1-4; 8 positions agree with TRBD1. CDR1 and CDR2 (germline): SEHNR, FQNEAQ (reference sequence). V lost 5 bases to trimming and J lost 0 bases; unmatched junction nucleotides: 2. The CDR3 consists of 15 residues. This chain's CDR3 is CASSATGATNEKLFF. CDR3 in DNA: TGTGCCAGCAGCGCGACAGGGGCAACTAATGAAAAACTGTTTTTT.

In nucleotides, the CDR3 is TGTGCCAGCAGGAGGGCGGGGCTGACCAAAAACATTCAGTACTTC. Its translation: CASRRAGLTKNIQYF. The chain carries TRBV7-2 and TRBJ2-4, with D perhaps matching TRBD2 (6 bases). Trimming left V 6 bases short and J 2 bases short, with 14 bases between. The CDR3 totals 15 residues. Germline CDR1 SGHTA, CDR2 FQGNSA.

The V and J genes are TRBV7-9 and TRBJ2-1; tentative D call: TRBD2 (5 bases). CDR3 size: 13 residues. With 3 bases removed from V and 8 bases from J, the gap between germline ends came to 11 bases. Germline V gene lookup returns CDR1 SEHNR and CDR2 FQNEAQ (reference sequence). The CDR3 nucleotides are TGTGCCAGCAGCTTCAGGTCCGGGGATGAGCAGTTCTTC. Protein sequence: CASSFRSGDEQFF.

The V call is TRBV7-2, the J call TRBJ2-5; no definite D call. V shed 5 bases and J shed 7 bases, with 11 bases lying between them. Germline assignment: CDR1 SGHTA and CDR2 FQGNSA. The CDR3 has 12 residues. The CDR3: CASSLDLGTQYF. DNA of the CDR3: TGTGCCAGCAGCCTTGACTTGGGGACCCAGTACTTC.

In DNA form, the CDR3 reads TGTGCCAGCAGCTTGGGACTAGCGGGCTACAATGAGCAGTTCTTC. Translating gives CASSLGLAGYNEQFF. The V gene is TRBV11-3, the J gene TRBJ2-1; 12 nucleotides match TRBD2. The J segment lost 3 bases and the V segment lost 3 bases, leaving 0 bases of the junction unmatched. The germline gives CDR1 SGHNT, CDR2 YENEEA. This CDR3 is 15 amino acids long.

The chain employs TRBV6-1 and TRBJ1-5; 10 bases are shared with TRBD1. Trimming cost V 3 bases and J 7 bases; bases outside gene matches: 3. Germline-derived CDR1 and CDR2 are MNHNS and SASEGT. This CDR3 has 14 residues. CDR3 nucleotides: TGTGCCAGCAGTGAGGACAGGGGGTTGCAGCCCCAGCATTTT. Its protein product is CASSEDRGLQPQHF.

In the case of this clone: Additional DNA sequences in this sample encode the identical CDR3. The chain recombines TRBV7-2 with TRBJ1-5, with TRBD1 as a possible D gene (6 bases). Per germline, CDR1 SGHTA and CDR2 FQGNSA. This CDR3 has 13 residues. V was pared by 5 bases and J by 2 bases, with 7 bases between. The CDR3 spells CASSRTGNQPQHF. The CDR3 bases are TGTGCCAGCAGCCGGACAGGCAATCAGCCCCAGCATTTT.

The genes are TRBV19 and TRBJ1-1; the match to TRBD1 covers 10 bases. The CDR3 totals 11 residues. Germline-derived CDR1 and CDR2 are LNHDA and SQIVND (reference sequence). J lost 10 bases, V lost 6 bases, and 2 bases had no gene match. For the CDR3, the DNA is TGTGCCAGTAGATGGACAGGGGGAGCTTTCTTT. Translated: CASRWTGGAFF.

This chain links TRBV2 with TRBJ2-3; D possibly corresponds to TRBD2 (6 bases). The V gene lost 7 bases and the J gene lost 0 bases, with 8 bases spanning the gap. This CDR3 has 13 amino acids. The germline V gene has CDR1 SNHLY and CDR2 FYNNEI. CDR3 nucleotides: TGTGCCAGCATGGGAGGAAGCACAGATACGCAGTATTTT. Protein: CASMGGSTDTQYF.

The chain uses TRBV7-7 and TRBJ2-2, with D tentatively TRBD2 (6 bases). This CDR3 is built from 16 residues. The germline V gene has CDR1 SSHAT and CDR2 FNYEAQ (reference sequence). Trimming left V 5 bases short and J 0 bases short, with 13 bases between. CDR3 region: CASSPTGLTNTGELFF. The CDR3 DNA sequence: TGTGCCAGCAGCCCGACGGGACTGACGAACACCGGGGAGCTGTTTTTT.

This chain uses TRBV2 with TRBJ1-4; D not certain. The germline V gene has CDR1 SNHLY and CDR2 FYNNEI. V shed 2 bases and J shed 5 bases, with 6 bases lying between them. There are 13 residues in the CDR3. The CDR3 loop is CASSERENEKLFF. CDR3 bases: TGTGCCAGCAGTGAAAGGGAGAATGAAAAACTGTTTTTT.

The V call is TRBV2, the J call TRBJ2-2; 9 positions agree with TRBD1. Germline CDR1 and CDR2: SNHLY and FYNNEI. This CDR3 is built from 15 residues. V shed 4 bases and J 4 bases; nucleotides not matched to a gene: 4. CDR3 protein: CASSADRGATGELFF. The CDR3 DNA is TGTGCCAGCAGTGCGGACAGGGGTGCCACCGGGGAGCTGTTTTTT.

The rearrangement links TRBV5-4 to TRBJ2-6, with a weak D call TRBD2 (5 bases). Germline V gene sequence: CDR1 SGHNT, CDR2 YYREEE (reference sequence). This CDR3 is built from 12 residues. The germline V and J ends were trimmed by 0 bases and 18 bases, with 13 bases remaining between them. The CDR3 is CASSLDLGSKTF. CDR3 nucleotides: TGTGCCAGCAGCTTGGATCTGGGGAGTAAGACTTTC.

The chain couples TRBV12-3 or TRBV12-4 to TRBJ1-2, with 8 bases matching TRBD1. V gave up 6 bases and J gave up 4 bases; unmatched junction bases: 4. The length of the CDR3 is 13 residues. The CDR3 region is CASRRQGTYGYTF. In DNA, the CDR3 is TGTGCCAGCAGGAGACAGGGGACCTATGGCTACACCTTC.

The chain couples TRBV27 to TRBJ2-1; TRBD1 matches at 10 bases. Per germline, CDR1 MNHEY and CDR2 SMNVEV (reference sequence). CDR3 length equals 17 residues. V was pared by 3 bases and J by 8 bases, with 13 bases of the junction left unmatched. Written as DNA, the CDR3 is TGTGCCAGCAGTTTGCTCCCTCCGGGACAGGGGTTTTATGAGCAGTTCTTC. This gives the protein CASSLLPPGQGFYEQFF.

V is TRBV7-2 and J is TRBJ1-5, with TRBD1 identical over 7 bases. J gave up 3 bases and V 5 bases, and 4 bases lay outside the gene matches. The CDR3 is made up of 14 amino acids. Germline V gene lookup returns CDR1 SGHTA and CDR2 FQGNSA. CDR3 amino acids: CASSLGQSNQPQHF. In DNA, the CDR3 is TGTGCCAGCAGCCTGGGACAGTCCAATCAGCCCCAGCATTTT.

CDR3 sequence: CSVGGSGTHQPQHF. In nucleotides, the CDR3 is TGCAGCGTTGGGGGATCGGGAACGCATCAGCCCCAGCATTTT. This chain uses TRBV29-1 with TRBJ1-5; the D is unclear. This CDR3 spans 14 amino acids. Trimming left V 4 bases short and J 5 bases short, with 15 bases between. Germline CDR1 and CDR2: SQVTM and ANQGSEA. Variable domain in full (rest from reference TRBV29-1 and TRBJ1-5): SAVISQKPSRDICQRGTSLTIQCQVDSQVTMMFWYRQQPGQSLTLIATANQGSEATYESGFVIDKFPISRPNLTFSTLTVSNMSPEDSSIYLCSVGGSGTHQPQHFGDGTRLSIL.

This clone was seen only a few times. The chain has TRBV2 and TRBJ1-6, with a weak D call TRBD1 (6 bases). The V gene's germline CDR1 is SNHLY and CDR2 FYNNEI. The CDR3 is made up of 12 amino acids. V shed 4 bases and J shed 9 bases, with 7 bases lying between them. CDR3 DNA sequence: TGTGCCAGCAGTGTAGGGGGTTCACCCCTCCACTTT. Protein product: CASSVGGSPLHF. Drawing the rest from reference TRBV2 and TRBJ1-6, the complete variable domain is EPEVTQTPSHQVTQMGQEVILRCVPISNHLYFYWYRQILGQKVEFLVSFYNNEISEKSEIFDDQFSVERPDGSNFTLKIRSTKLEDSAMYFCASSVGGSPLHFGNGTRLTVT.

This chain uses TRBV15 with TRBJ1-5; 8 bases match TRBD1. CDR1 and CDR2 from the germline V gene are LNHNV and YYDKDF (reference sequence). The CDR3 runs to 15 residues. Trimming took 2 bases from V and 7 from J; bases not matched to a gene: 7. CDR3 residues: CATSRSDRGRQPQHF. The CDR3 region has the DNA TGTGCCACCAGCAGATCAGACAGGGGTAGGCAGCCCCAGCATTTT. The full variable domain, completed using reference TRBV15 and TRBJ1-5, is DAMVIQNPRYQVTQFGKPVTLSCSQTLNHNVMYWYQQKSSQAPKLLFHYYDKDFNNEADTPDNFQSRRPNTSFCFLDIRSPGLGDTAMYLCATSRSDRGRQPQHFGDGTRLSIL.

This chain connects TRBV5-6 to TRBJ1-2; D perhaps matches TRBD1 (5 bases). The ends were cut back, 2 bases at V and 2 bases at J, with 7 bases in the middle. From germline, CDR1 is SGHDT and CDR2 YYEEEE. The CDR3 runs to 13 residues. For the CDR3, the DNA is TGTGCCAGCAGCTTTCAGGGAAACTATGGCTACACCTTC. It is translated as CASSFQGNYGYTF.

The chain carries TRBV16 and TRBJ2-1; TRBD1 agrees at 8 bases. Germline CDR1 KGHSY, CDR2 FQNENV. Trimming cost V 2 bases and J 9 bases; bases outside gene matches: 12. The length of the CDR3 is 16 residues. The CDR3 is CASSQPDRETTGEQFF. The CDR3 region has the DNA TGTGCCAGCAGCCAACCGGACAGGGAGACAACAGGTGAGCAGTTCTTC.

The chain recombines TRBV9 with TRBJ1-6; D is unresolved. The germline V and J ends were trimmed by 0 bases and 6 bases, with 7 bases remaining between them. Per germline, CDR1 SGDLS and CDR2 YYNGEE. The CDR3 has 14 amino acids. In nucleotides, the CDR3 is TGTGCCAGCAGCGTAGAACACCGTAATTCACCCCTCCACTTT. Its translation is CASSVEHRNSPLHF.

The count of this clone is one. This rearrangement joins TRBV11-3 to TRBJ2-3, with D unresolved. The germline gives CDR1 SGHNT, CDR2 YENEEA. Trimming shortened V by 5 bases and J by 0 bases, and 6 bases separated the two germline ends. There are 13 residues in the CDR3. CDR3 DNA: TGTGCCAGCAGCCTTCGGAGCACAGATACGCAGTATTTT. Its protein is CASSLRSTDTQYF.

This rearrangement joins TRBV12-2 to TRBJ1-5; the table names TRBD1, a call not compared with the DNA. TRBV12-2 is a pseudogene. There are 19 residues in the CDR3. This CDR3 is CASRLALWCDRDLNQPQHF. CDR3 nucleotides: TGTGCAAGTCGCTTAGCGTTGTGGTGCGACAGGGATCTAAATCAGCCCCAGCATTTT.

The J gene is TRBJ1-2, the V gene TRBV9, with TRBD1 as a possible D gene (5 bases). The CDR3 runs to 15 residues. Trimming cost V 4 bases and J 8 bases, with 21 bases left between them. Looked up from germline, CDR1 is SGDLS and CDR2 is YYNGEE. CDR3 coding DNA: TGTGCCAGCAGCTCCTCAGGAGGGACCCTCAGGGGCTACACCTTC. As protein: CASSSSGGTLRGYTF.

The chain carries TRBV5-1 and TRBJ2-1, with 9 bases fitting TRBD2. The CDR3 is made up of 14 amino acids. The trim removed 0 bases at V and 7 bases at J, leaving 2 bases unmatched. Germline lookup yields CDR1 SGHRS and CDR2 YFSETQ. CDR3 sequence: CASSLGSGGNEQFF. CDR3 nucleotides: TGCGCCAGCAGCTTGGGGAGCGGGGGGAATGAGCAGTTCTTC.

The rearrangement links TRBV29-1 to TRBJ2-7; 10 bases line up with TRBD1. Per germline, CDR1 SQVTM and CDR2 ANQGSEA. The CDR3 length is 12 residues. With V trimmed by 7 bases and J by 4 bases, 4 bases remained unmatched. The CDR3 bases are TGCAGCGCCCGGGACAGGGGTTACGAGCAGTACTTC. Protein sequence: CSARDRGYEQYF.

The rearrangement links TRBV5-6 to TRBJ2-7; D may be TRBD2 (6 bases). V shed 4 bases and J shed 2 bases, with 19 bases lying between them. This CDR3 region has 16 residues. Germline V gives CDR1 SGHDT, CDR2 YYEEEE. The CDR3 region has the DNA TGTGCCAGCAGCGGCCGGAGGGTTAACCCCACCTACGAGCAGTACTTC. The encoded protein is CASSGRRVNPTYEQYF.